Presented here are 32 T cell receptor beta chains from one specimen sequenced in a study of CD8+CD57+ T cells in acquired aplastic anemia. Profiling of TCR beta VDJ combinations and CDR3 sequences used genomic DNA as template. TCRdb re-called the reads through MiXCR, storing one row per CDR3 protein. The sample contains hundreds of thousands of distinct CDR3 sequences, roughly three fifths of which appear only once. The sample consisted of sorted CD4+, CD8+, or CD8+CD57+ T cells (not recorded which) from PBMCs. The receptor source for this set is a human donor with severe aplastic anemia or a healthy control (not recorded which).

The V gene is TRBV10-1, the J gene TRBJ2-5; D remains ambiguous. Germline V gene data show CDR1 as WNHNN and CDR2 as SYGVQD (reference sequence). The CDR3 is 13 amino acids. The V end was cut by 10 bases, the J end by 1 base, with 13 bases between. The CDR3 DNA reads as TGCGCCAATAGGATCCGTTCCCAAGAGACCCAGTACTTC. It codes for CANRIRSQETQYF.

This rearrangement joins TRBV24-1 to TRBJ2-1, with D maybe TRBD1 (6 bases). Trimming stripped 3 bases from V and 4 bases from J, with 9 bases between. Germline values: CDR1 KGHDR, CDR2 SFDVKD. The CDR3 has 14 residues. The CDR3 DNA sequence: TGTGCCACCAGTGATGAGGGACAATACAATGAGCAGTTCTTC. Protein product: CATSDEGQYNEQFF.

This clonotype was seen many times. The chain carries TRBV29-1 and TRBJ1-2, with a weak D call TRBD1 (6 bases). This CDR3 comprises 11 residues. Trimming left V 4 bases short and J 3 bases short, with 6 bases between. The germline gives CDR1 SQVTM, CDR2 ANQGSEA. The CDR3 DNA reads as TGCAGCGTTGGACAGGACTATGGCTACACCTTC. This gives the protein CSVGQDYGYTF.

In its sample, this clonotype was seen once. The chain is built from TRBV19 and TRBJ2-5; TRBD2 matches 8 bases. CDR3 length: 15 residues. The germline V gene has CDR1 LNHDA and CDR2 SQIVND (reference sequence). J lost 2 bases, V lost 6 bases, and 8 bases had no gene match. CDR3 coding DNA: TGTGCCAGTAGACTCCGGGAGGGCCGGCAAGAGACCCAGTACTTC. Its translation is CASRLREGRQETQYF.

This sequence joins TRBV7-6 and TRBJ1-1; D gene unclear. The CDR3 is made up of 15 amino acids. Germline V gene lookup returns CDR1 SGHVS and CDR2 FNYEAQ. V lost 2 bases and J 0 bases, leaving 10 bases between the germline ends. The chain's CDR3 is CASSLLAEVNTEAFF. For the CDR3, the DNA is TGTGCCAGCAGCTTACTTGCGGAGGTGAACACTGAAGCTTTCTTT.

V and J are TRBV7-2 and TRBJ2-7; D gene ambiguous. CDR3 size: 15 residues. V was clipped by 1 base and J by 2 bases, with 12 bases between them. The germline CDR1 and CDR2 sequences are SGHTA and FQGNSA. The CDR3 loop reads CASSLESAVAYEQYF. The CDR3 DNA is TGTGCCAGCAGCTTAGAGTCTGCGGTAGCCTACGAGCAGTACTTC.

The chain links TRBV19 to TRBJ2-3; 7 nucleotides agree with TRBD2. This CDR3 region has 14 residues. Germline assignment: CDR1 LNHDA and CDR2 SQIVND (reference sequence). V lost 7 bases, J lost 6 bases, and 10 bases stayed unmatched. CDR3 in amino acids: CASKGRALDDTQYF. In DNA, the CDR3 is TGTGCCAGTAAGGGGAGGGCCCTCGACGATACGCAGTATTTT. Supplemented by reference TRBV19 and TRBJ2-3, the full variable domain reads DGGITQSPKYLFRKEGQNVTLSCEQNLNHDAMYWYRQDPGQGLRLIYYSQIVNDFQKGDIAEGYSVSREKKESFPLTVTSAQKNPTAFYLCASKGRALDDTQYFGPGTRLTVL.

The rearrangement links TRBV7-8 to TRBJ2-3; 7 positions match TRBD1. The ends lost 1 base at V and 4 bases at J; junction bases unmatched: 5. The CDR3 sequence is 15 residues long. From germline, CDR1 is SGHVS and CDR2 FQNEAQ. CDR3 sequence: CASSLDRGGADTQYF. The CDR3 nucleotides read TGTGCCAGCAGCTTAGATCGAGGGGGCGCAGATACGCAGTATTTT.

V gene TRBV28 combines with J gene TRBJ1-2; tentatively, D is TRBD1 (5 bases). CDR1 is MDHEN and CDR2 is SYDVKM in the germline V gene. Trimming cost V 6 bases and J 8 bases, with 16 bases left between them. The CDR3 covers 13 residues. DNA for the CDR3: TGTGCCAGCAGAACCCCGGGACTGTGGGGCTACACCTTC. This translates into CASRTPGLWGYTF.

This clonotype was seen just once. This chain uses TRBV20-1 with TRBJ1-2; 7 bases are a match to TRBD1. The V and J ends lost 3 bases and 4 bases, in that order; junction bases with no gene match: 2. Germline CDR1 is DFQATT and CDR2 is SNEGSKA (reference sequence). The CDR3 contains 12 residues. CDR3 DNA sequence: TGCAGTGCTAGGGGACAGACCTATGGCTACACCTTC. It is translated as CSARGQTYGYTF.

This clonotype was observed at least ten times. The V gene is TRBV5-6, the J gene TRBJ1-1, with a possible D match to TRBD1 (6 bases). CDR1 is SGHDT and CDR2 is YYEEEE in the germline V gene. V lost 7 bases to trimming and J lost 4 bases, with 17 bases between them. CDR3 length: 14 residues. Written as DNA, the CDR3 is TGTGCCAGCTTAGGTGGACAGATAGGCACTGAAGCTTTCTTT. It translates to CASLGGQIGTEAFF.

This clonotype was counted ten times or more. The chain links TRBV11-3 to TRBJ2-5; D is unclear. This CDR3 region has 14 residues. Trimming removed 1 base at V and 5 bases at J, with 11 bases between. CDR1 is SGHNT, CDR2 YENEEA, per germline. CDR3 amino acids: CASSLAGVEETQYF. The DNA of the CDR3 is TGTGCCAGCAGCTTAGCTGGGGTAGAGGAGACCCAGTACTTC. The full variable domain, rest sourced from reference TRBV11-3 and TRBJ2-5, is EAGVVQSPRYKIIEKKQPVAFWCNPISGHNTLYWYLQNLGQGPELLIRYENEEAVDDSQLPKDRFSAERLKGVDSTLKIQPAELGDSAVYLCASSLAGVEETQYFGPGTRLLVL.

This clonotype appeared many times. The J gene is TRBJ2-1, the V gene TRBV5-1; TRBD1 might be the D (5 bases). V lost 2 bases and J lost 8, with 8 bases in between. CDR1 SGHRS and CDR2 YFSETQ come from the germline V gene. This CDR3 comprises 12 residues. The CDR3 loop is CASSLQAYEQFF. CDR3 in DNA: TGCGCCAGCAGCTTACAGGCTTATGAGCAGTTCTTC.

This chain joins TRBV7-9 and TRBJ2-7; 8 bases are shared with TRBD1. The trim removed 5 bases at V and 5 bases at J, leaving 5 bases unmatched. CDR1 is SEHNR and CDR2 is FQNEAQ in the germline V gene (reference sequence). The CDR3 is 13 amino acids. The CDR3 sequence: CASSVDRGHEQYF. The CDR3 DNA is TGTGCCAGCAGCGTCGACAGGGGCCACGAGCAGTACTTC.

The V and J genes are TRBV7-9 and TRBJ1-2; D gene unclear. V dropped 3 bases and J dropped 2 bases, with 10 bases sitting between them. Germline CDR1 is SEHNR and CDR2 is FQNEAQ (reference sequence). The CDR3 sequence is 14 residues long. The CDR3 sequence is CASSFAESNYGYTF. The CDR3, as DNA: TGTGCCAGCAGCTTTGCAGAGTCAAACTATGGCTACACCTTC.

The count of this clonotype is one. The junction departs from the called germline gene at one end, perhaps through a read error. CDR3 in DNA: TGTGCCAACAGCTCACACCGGGACAGTCGCCCTGGGGCCAACGTCCTGACTTTC. Translation gives CANSSHRDSRPGANVLTF. This chain connects TRBV7-8 to TRBJ2-6; 7 nucleotides match TRBD1. Germline V gene data show CDR1 as SGHVS and CDR2 as FQNEAQ. This CDR3 is 18 amino acids long.

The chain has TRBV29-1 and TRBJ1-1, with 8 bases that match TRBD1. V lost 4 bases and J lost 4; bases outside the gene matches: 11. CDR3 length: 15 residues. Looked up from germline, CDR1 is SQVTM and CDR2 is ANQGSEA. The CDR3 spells CSVADRAGVGTEAFF. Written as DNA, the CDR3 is TGCAGCGTTGCGGACAGGGCTGGAGTTGGCACTGAAGCTTTCTTT.

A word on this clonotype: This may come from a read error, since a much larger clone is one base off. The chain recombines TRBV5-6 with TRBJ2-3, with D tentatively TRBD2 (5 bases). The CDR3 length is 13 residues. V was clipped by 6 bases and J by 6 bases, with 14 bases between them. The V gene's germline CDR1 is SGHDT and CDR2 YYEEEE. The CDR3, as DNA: TGTGCCAGCACCGGCGGGTGCGGGGATACGCAGTATTTT. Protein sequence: CASTGGCGDTQYF.

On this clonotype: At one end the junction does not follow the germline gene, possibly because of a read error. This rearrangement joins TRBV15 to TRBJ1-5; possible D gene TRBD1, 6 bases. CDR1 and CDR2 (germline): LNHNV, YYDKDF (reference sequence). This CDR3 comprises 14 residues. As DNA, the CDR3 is TGTGCCACCAGCCGAGACAGGAACAATCAGCCCCAGCATTTT. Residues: CATSRDRNNQPQHF.

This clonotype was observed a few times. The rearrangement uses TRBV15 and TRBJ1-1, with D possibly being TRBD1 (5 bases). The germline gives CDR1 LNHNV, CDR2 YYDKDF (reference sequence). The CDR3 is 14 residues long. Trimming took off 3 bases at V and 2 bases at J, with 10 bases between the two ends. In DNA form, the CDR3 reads TGTGCCACCAGCAGTACAGGTCCTAACACTGAAGCTTTCTTT. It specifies CATSSTGPNTEAFF.

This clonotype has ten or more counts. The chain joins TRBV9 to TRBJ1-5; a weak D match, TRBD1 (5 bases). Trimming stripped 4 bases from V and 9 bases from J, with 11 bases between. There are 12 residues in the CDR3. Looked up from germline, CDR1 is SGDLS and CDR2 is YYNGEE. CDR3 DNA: TGTGCCAGCAGCTCACACGGGGGGCCCCAGCATTTT. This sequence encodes CASSSHGGPQHF.

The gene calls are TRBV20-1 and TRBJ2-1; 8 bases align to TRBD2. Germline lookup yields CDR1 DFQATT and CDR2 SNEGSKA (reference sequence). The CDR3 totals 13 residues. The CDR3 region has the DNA TGCAAAACTAGCGGCCAAACGAGCTCTGAGCAGTTCTTC. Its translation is CKTSGQTSSEQFF.

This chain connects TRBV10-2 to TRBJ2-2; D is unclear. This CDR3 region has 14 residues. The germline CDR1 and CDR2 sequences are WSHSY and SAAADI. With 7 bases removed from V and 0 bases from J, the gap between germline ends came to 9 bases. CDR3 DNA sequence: TGCGCCAGCAAGCGATCGGCGAACACCGGGGAGCTGTTTTTT. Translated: CASKRSANTGELFF.

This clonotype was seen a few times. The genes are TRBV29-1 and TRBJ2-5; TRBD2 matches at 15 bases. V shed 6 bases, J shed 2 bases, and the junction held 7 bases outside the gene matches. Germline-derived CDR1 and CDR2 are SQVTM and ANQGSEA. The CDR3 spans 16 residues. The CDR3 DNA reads TGCAGCGTAGGCGGACTAGCGGGAGGGATACAAGAGACCCAGTACTTC. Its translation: CSVGGLAGGIQETQYF.

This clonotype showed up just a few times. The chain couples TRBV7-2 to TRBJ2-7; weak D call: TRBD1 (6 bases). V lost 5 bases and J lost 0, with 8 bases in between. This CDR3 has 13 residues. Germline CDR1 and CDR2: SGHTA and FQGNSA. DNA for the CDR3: TGTGCCAGCAGCACAGGGAGCTCCTACGAGCAGTACTTC. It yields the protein CASSTGSSYEQYF.

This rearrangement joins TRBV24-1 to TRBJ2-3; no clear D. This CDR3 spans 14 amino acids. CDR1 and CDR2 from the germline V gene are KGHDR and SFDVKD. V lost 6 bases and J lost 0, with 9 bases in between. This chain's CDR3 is CATSLRSSTDTQYF. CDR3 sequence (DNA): TGTGCCACCAGTTTGAGGTCCAGCACAGATACGCAGTATTTT.

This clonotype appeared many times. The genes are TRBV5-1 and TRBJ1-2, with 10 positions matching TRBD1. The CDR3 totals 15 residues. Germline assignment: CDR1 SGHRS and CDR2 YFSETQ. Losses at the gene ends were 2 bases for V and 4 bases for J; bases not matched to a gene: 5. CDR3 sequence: CASSFGTGAFYGYTF. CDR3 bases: TGCGCCAGCAGCTTCGGGACAGGGGCCTTCTATGGCTACACCTTC.

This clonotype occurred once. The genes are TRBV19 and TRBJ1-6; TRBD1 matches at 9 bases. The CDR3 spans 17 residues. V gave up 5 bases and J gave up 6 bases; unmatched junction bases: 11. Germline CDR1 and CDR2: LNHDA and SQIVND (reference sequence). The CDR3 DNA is TGTGCCAGTAGTGTATCGGCCGGGACAGGGATTAATTCACCCCTCCACTTT. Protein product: CASSVSAGTGINSPLHF.

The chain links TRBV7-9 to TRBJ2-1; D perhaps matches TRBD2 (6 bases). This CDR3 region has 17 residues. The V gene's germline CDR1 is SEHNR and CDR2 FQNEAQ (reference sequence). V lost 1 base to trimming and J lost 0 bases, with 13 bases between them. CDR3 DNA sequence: TGTGCCAGCAGCTTAGGGGGGGAATCGAGCTCCTACAATGAGCAGTTCTTC. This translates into CASSLGGESSSYNEQFF.

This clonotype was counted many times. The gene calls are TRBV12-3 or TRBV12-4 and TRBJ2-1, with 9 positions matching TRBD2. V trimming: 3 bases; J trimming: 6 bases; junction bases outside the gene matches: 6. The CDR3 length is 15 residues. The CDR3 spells CASSFRLAASNEQFF. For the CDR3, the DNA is TGTGCCAGCAGTTTTAGACTAGCGGCTTCCAATGAGCAGTTCTTC.

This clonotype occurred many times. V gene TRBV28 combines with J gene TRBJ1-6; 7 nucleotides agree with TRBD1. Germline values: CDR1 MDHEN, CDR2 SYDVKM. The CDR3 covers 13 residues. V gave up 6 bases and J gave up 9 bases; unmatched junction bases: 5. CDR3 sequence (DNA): TGTGCCAGCAGCCCAGGGGGTGGTTCACCCCTCCACTTT. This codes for CASSPGGGSPLHF.

CDR3 sequence (DNA): TGTGCCAGCAGCGCATCACAGGGCCCCTTCTATGGCTACACCTTC. As protein: CASSASQGPFYGYTF. The rearrangement links TRBV7-2 to TRBJ1-2, with D perhaps TRBD1 (6 bases). Germline CDR1 and CDR2: SGHTA and FQGNSA. Trimming removed 5 bases at V and 4 bases at J, with 17 bases between. CDR3 length: 15 residues.